Below, 5 T cell receptor beta chains from the same sample are listed, as sequenced in a study of cytotoxic CD8 clonotypes in ibrutinib-treated CLL. This table comes from immunoSEQ multiplex PCR, and its TCRdb copy is limited to in-frame clones, with some not included. Of some 200,000 clones detected, nearly 80% appear once; the ten largest clones hold roughly 11%. The specimen was PBMCs, collected after 12 months of ibrutinib treatment. The receptors come from a human donor with chronic lymphocytic leukemia.

The V and J genes are TRBV28 and TRBJ2-1; D is undetermined. CDR1 is MDHEN and CDR2 is SYDVKM in the germline V gene. V was pared by 5 bases and J by 10 bases, with 15 bases between. The CDR3 sequence is 13 residues long. CDR3 nucleotides: TGTGCCAGCAGTCCTTCCCCTAGGAAAGAGCAGTTCTTC. Translating gives CASSPSPRKEQFF. The whole variable domain, remainder taken from reference TRBV28 and TRBJ2-1, is DVKVTQSSRYLVKRTGEKVFLECVQDMDHENMFWYRQDPGLGLRLIYFSYDVKMKEKGDIPEGYSVSREKKERFSLILESASTNQTSMYLCASSPSPRKEQFFGPGTRLTVL.

This chain connects TRBV4-1 to TRBJ2-2; the match to TRBD1 covers 7 bases. The V gene's germline CDR1 is MGHRA and CDR2 YSYEKL. V shed 3 bases and J 0 bases; nucleotides not matched to a gene: 4. This CDR3 region has 16 residues. CDR3 residues: CASSQQGVPNTGELFF. The CDR3 DNA is TGCGCCAGCAGCCAGCAGGGGGTACCGAACACCGGGGAGCTGTTTTTT.

This chain uses TRBV6-1 with TRBJ2-7, with D perhaps matching TRBD1 (6 bases). The CDR3 extends over 14 amino acids. Germline V gene sequence: CDR1 MNHNS, CDR2 SASEGT. V was trimmed by 4 bases and J by 2 bases, leaving 12 bases between them. The CDR3 here is CASSGQGKAYEQYF. DNA of the CDR3: TGTGCCAGCAGTGGTCAGGGGAAGGCCTACGAGCAGTACTTC.

The chain combines TRBV5-1 with TRBJ1-6, with D perhaps TRBD1 (5 bases). CDR1 is SGHRS and CDR2 is YFSETQ in the germline V gene. The CDR3 contains 15 residues. V was cut by 0 bases and J by 5 bases, with 9 bases left in between. This chain's CDR3 is CASSLGDANNSPLHF. The CDR3 nucleotides read TGCGCCAGCAGCTTGGGGGACGCGAATAATTCACCCCTCCACTTT.

This clone was observed a single time. The chain carries TRBV28 and TRBJ1-2; possibly TRBD1 for D (5 bases). The CDR3 length is 17 residues. V gave up 6 bases and J gave up 4 bases, with 24 bases separating them. Germline CDR1 is MDHEN and CDR2 is SYDVKM. CDR3 bases: TGTGCCAGCAGCCAAAGTTCTACAGGACGGGAAGGCTATGGCTACACCTTC. The encoded protein is CASSQSSTGREGYGYTF.